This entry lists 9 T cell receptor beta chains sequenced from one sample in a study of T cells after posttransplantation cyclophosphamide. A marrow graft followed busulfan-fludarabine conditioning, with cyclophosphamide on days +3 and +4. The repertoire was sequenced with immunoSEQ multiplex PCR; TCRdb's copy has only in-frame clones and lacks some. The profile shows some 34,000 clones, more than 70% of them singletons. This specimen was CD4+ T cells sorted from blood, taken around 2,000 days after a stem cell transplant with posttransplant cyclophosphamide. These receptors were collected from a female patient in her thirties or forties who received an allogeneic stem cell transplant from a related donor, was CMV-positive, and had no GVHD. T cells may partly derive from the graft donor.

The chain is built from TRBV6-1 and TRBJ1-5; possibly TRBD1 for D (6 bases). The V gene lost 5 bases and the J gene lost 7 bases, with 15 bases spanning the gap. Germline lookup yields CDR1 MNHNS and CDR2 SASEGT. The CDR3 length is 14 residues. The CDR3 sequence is CASSLGGGRQPQHF. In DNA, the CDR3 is TGTGCCAGCAGTCTAGGGGGGGGCCGGCAGCCCCAGCATTTT.

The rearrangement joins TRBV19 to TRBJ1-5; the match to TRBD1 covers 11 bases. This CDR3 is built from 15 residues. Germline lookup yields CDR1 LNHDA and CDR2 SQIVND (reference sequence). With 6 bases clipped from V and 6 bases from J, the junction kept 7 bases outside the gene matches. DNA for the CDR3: TGTGCCAGTAGGGGGACGGGGACAGGGGGTCAGCCCCAGCATTTT. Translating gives CASRGTGTGGQPQHF.

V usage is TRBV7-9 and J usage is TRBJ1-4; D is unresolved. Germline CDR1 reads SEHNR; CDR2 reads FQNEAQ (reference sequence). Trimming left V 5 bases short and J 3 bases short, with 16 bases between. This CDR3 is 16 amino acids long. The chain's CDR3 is CASSLLPQGANEKLFF. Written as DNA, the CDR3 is TGTGCCAGCAGCCTCCTTCCTCAAGGAGCTAATGAAAAACTGTTTTTT.

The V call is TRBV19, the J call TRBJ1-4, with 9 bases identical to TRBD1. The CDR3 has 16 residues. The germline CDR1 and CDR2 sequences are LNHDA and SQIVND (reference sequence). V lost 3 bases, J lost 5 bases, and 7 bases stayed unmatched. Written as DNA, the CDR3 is TGTGCCAGTAGTATTTCATCGACAGGGGGAAATGAAAAACTGTTTTTT. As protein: CASSISSTGGNEKLFF.

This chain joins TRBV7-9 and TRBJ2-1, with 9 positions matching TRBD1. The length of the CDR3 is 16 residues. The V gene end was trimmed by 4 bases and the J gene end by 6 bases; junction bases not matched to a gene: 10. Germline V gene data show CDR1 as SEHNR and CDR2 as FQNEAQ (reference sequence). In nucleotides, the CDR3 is TGTGCCAGCAGCTCTCAACCGGGACAGGGTGGCAATGAGCAGTTCTTC. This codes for CASSSQPGQGGNEQFF.

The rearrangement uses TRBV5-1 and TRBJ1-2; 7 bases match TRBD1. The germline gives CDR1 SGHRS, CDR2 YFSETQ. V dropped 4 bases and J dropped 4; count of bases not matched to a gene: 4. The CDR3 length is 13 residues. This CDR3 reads CASSEDRLYGYTF. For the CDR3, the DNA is TGCGCCAGCAGCGAGGACAGGCTCTATGGCTACACCTTC.

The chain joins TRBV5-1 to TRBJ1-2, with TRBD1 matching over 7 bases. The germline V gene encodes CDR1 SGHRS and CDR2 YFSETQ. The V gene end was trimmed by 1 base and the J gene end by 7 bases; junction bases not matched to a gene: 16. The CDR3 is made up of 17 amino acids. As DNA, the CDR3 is TGCGCCAGCAGCTTGAATTCGGGACAGTGGCTGGGAAGTGGCTACACCTTC. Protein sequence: CASSLNSGQWLGSGYTF.

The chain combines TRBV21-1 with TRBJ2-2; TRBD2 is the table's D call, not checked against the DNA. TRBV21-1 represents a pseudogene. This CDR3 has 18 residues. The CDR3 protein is CASSKEGWRASNTGELFF. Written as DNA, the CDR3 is TGTGCCAGCAGCAAAGAAGGCTGGCGGGCGTCGAACACCGGGGAGCTGTTTTTT.

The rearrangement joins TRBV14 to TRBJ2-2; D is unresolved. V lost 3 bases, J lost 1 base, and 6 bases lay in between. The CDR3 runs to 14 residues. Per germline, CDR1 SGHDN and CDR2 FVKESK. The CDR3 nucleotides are TGTGCCAGCAGCCACTCAGTGAACACCGGGGAGCTGTTTTTT. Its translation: CASSHSVNTGELFF.